A single sample is the source of the 27 T cell receptor beta chains below, sequenced in a study of shared clonotypes between healthy human individuals. Libraries were prepared by immunoSEQ multiplex PCR; TCRdb keeps only in-frame clonotypes and omits some of them. There are 950,000 to 1,200,000 clones in the sample; around 77% occur only once, and 0.89% lies in the top ten. Sample: memory CD4+ T cells from PBMCs. Subset indicated: CD45RA-negative fraction. Receptor source: a man between 18 and 35 years old in good health. Some clones in this sample may be carry-over from other donors' samples.

This clone appeared many times. The chain recombines TRBV6-1 with TRBJ2-7; 9 bases are a match to TRBD1. Germline CDR1 reads MNHNS; CDR2 reads SASEGT. The CDR3 is made up of 15 amino acids. V lost 7 bases to trimming and J lost 2 bases; unmatched junction nucleotides: 9. The CDR3 nucleotides read TGTGCCAGCACCCGGACAGGGGCGAACCCCTACGAGCAGTACTTC. As protein: CASTRTGANPYEQYF.

Regarding this clone: In the same sample, other DNA sequences code for this CDR3. V gene TRBV28 combines with J gene TRBJ1-2; D is possibly TRBD1 (6 bases). Trimming stripped 1 base from V and 11 bases from J, with 11 bases between. The germline gives CDR1 MDHEN, CDR2 SYDVKM. The CDR3 runs to 12 residues. The CDR3 here is CASSLYGGGYTF. The CDR3 nucleotides are TGTGCCAGCAGTTTATATGGGGGCGGGTACACCTTC.

The chain uses TRBV29-1 and TRBJ2-7; 13 bases agree with TRBD2. This CDR3 contains 15 residues. CDR1 and CDR2 from the germline V gene are SQVTM and ANQGSEA. V shed 3 bases, J shed 4 bases, and the junction held 6 bases outside the gene matches. CDR3 in DNA: TGCAGCGTTGAGGAGCGGACTAGCGGGAGTTACGAGCAGTACTTC. Translation gives CSVEERTSGSYEQYF.

This clone has just a few counts. This chain links TRBV27 with TRBJ1-4, with TRBD1 as a possible D gene (5 bases). CDR3 length: 16 residues. Germline CDR1 reads MNHEY; CDR2 reads SMNVEV (reference sequence). Deletions cut 5 bases from V and 0 bases from J, with 13 bases between. CDR3 DNA sequence: TGTGCCAGCAGTCAGAGGGGTTACGCAACTAATGAAAAACTGTTTTTT. This codes for CASSQRGYATNEKLFF. The whole variable domain, remainder taken from reference TRBV27 and TRBJ1-4, is EAQVTQNPRYLITVTGKKLTVTCSQNMNHEYMSWYRQDPGLGLRQIYYSMNVEVTDKGDVPEGYKVSRKEKRNFPLILESPSPNQTSLYFCASSQRGYATNEKLFFGSGTQLSVL.

The chain combines TRBV2 with TRBJ1-3; D gene unclear. This CDR3 comprises 13 residues. Trimming took 5 bases from V and 4 from J, leaving 9 bases between them. The V gene's germline CDR1 is SNHLY and CDR2 FYNNEI. CDR3 DNA: TGTGCCAGCAGTCAGGACGTGGGAAACACCATATATTTT. This codes for CASSQDVGNTIYF.

The chain links TRBV5-1 to TRBJ2-7; D perhaps matches TRBD1 (6 bases). This CDR3 comprises 16 residues. The germline gives CDR1 SGHRS, CDR2 YFSETQ. The ends were cut back, 7 bases at V and 3 bases at J, with 23 bases in the middle. CDR3 sequence: CASSPQGITGSYEQYF. Here the CDR3 DNA reads TGCGCCAGCTCCCCCCAGGGGATAACGGGAAGCTACGAGCAGTACTTC.

V and J are TRBV5-1 and TRBJ2-5; D perhaps matches TRBD1 (6 bases). V lost 0 bases and J 4 bases, leaving 13 bases between the germline ends. Germline CDR1 and CDR2: SGHRS and YFSETQ. This CDR3 contains 15 residues. The CDR3 DNA is TGCGCCAGCAGCTTGGGGTCAGGGGCGACAGAGACCCAGTACTTC. The encoded protein is CASSLGSGATETQYF.

V is TRBV15 and J is TRBJ2-1; TRBD2 aligns across 7 bases. The trim removed 0 bases at V and 5 bases at J, leaving 7 bases unmatched. Germline values: CDR1 LNHNV, CDR2 YYDKDF (reference sequence). The CDR3 runs to 16 residues. This CDR3 reads CATSRDRLAVNNEQFF. Written as DNA, the CDR3 is TGTGCCACCAGCAGAGATCGGCTAGCGGTAAACAATGAGCAGTTCTTC.

The chain employs TRBV4-1 and TRBJ2-1; weak D call: TRBD2 (5 bases). CDR1 and CDR2 (germline): MGHRA, YSYEKL. The V end lost 1 base, the J end lost 1 base, and 5 bases lay between the germline ends. There are 14 residues in the CDR3. The CDR3 reads CASSQAGSYNEQFF. The CDR3 DNA sequence: TGCGCCAGCAGCCAAGCGGGATCCTACAATGAGCAGTTCTTC.

This chain connects TRBV7-9 to TRBJ2-5; a possible D gene is TRBD2 (6 bases). The germline V gene has CDR1 SEHNR and CDR2 FQNEAQ (reference sequence). V dropped 7 bases and J dropped 5 bases, with 11 bases sitting between them. This CDR3 spans 12 amino acids. The CDR3 DNA sequence: TGTGCCAGCACCTGGGGGAGGGAGACCCAGTACTTC. As protein: CASTWGRETQYF.

This sequence joins TRBV2 and TRBJ2-1; 10 bases are a match to TRBD2. The CDR3 runs to 14 residues. The germline gives CDR1 SNHLY, CDR2 FYNNEI. Unmatched junction bases numbered 7, after V lost 6 bases and J lost 8 bases. The CDR3 DNA sequence: TGTGCCAGCAGCGAACTAGCGGGATTCCATGAGCAGTTCTTC. Protein sequence: CASSELAGFHEQFF.

Comments on this clone: In the same sample, other DNA sequences code for this CDR3. The chain couples TRBV2 to TRBJ1-1; tentative D call: TRBD1 (5 bases). The CDR3 has 13 residues. The V gene's germline CDR1 is SNHLY and CDR2 FYNNEI. Trimming removed 8 bases at V and 1 base at J, with 11 bases between. The CDR3 coding sequence is TGTGCCAGCGAGACAGAAAAGAACACTGAAGCTTTCTTT. Translating gives CASETEKNTEAFF. Variable domain in full (rest from reference TRBV2 and TRBJ1-1): EPEVTQTPSHQVTQMGQEVILRCVPISNHLYFYWYRQILGQKVEFLVSFYNNEISEKSEIFDDQFSVERPDGSNFTLKIRSTKLEDSAMYFCASETEKNTEAFFGQGTRLTVV.

This clone has a handful of counts. The chain employs TRBV11-1 and TRBJ1-1; TRBD1 agrees at 7 bases. J gave up 4 bases and V 4 bases, and 0 bases lay outside the gene matches. CDR1 and CDR2 from the germline V gene are SGHAT and FQDESV (reference sequence). This CDR3 spans 12 amino acids. The CDR3 protein is CASSSGGTEAFF. CDR3 bases: TGTGCCAGCAGCTCAGGGGGCACTGAAGCTTTCTTT.

About this clone: Other nucleotide sequences from this sample produce the same CDR3. This rearrangement joins TRBV6-4 to TRBJ2-3, with a weak D call TRBD1 (5 bases). The V end was cut by 0 bases, the J end by 2 bases, with 9 bases between. Germline CDR1 MRHNA, CDR2 SNTAGT. The CDR3 spans 15 residues. CDR3 region: CASSDSGRVTDTQYF. As DNA, the CDR3 is TGTGCCAGCAGTGACTCTGGCAGGGTCACAGATACGCAGTATTTT.

V and J are TRBV4-1 and TRBJ1-1; 8 bases fit TRBD1. Germline trimming cut 5 bases from V and 4 bases from J; bases unmatched to any gene: 15. This CDR3 is 17 amino acids long. Looked up from germline, CDR1 is MGHRA and CDR2 is YSYEKL. CDR3 sequence (DNA): TGCGCCAGCAGCTTGATCTACTTACAGGGGGTAACCACTGAAGCTTTCTTT. This translates into CASSLIYLQGVTTEAFF.

This sequence joins TRBV11-2 and TRBJ2-1; 9 nucleotides align to TRBD2. This CDR3 has 16 residues. After removal of 5 bases from V and 8 bases from J, the junction contained 13 bases not matched to a gene. Germline V gene lookup returns CDR1 SGHAT and CDR2 FQNNGV. The CDR3 bases are TGTGCCAGCAGCCAGCGACTAGCGGCCACCGGGGATGAGCAGTTCTTC. It specifies CASSQRLAATGDEQFF.

V usage is TRBV5-1 and J usage is TRBJ2-2, with a possible D match to TRBD2 (6 bases). This CDR3 has 16 amino acids. The V end was cut by 0 bases, the J end by 0 bases, with 9 bases between. CDR1 is SGHRS and CDR2 is YFSETQ in the germline V gene. The CDR3 sequence is CASSLGGETNTGELFF. CDR3 DNA sequence: TGCGCCAGCAGCTTGGGCGGGGAGACGAACACCGGGGAGCTGTTTTTT.

The V and J genes are TRBV19 and TRBJ2-1; D tentatively fits TRBD1 or TRBD2 (6 bases each). V was pared by 5 bases and J by 6 bases, with 14 bases between. Germline-derived CDR1 and CDR2 are LNHDA and SQIVND (reference sequence). The CDR3 extends over 14 amino acids. The CDR3 coding sequence is TGTGCCAGTAGTGGCCGGGGGCGCGGCAATGAGCAGTTCTTC. Translated, it gives CASSGRGRGNEQFF.

The CDR3 bases are TGTGCCAGCTCACCAGTCAGGGTAACCTACAATGAGCAGTTCTTC. It encodes CASSPVRVTYNEQFF. The chain couples TRBV18 to TRBJ2-1; possibly TRBD1 for D (5 bases). Germline CDR1 reads KGHSH; CDR2 reads LQKENI. CDR3 length: 15 residues. The ends were cut back, 2 bases at V and 2 bases at J, with 10 bases in the middle.

Worth noting for this clone: Other DNA sequences from this sample encode an identical CDR3 as well. The CDR3 here is CASSLQGTDTQYF. CDR3 coding DNA: TGTGCCAGCAGCTTGCAGGGAACAGATACGCAGTATTTT. V and J are TRBV7-3 and TRBJ2-3; tentatively, D is TRBD1 (5 bases). The CDR3 is 13 amino acids. Germline CDR1 SGHTA, CDR2 FQGTGA. Trimming left V 3 bases short and J 3 bases short, with 7 bases between.

This clone was counted a few times. This rearrangement joins TRBV9 to TRBJ2-1; D unresolved. V was cut by 1 base and J by 4 bases, with 6 bases left in between. The CDR3 runs 13 residues. The germline CDR1 and CDR2 sequences are SGDLS and YYNGEE. This chain's CDR3 is CASSVQVYNEQFF. DNA of the CDR3: TGTGCCAGCAGCGTACAGGTGTACAATGAGCAGTTCTTC.

The chain recombines TRBV19 with TRBJ2-3; 7 positions agree with TRBD1. Germline CDR1 and CDR2: LNHDA and SQIVND (reference sequence). V shed 5 bases, J shed 3 bases, and the junction held 2 bases outside the gene matches. The CDR3 covers 13 residues. The CDR3 DNA reads TGTGCCAGTAGTGTGACAGGGACAGATACGCAGTATTTT. Amino acids: CASSVTGTDTQYF.

The V and J genes are TRBV7-2 and TRBJ2-1, with 7 bases fitting TRBD2. The CDR3 contains 13 residues. The V gene's germline CDR1 is SGHTA and CDR2 FQGNSA. The ends lost 4 bases at V and 10 bases at J; junction bases unmatched: 7. The CDR3, as DNA: TGTGCCAGCAGCTCAGCAGCGGGATACGAGCAGTTCTTC. It yields the protein CASSSAAGYEQFF.

The rearrangement links TRBV9 to TRBJ2-7; 7 bases align to TRBD2. The CDR3 spans 14 residues. The germline V gene encodes CDR1 SGDLS and CDR2 YYNGEE. Trimming took 3 bases from V and 4 from J; bases not matched to a gene: 7. This CDR3 is CASSAGLDIYEQYF. DNA of the CDR3: TGTGCCAGCAGCGCTGGACTAGACATTTACGAGCAGTACTTC.

The J gene is TRBJ1-6, the V gene TRBV4-1, with no clear D. The CDR3 is 14 amino acids. Trimming shortened V by 1 base and J by 10 bases, and 11 bases separated the two germline ends. Germline CDR1 and CDR2: MGHRA and YSYEKL. CDR3 sequence (DNA): TGCGCCAGCAGCCAAGGTGTCCAAGACTCACCCCTCCACTTT. Translation gives CASSQGVQDSPLHF.

The chain joins TRBV20-1 to TRBJ2-4; tentative D call: TRBD1 (5 bases). The CDR3 consists of 11 residues. Germline V gives CDR1 DFQATT, CDR2 SNEGSKA (reference sequence). This CDR3 is CVGALGNIQYF. The CDR3 DNA reads as TGCGTTGGGGCCCTGGGGAACATTCAGTACTTC.

The chain links TRBV5-1 to TRBJ2-2; TRBD1 matches 10 bases. Germline CDR1 SGHRS, CDR2 YFSETQ. This CDR3 region has 17 residues. Unmatched junction bases numbered 7, after V lost 4 bases and J lost 1 base. The CDR3 DNA reads as TGCGCCAGCAGCCCTGACAGGGGGCTAGGGAACACCGGGGAGCTGTTTTTT. It codes for CASSPDRGLGNTGELFF.